This T cell receptor (beta chain) is drawn from a study of shared clonotypes between healthy human individuals. Broader study findings: The authors expected sequencing depth to affect clonotype sharing among donors. Sorted-subset sequencing, rarefaction showed, was incomplete despite large depth.

Per the authors' pipeline: There were no quality scores in the junction-only immunoSEQ sequences, so filtering differed. Assay: immunoSEQ multiplex PCR; the TCRdb copy retains only in-frame clones and omits some. V and J calls and clone size are copied from that table; D and trimming were computed from the DNA. The data hold about 1 million clones, with about four fifths observed a single time. A remark on this clone: Its antigen is unknown.

Adult donors, all healthy and HIV-negative, had no recent acute infections or vaccinations. In germline, CDR1 is WNHNN, CDR2 SYGVQD (reference sequence). V shed 6 bases, J shed 0 bases, and the junction held 11 bases outside the gene matches. The CDR3 is made up of 17 amino acids. Specimen: memory CD4+ T cells from PBMCs. Subset of the sample: CD45RA-negative fraction. The chain carries TRBV10-1 and TRBJ2-4, with 7 bases that match TRBD2. The clonotype comes from a man in his late teens or twenties in good health. Some clones in this sample may be carry-over from other donors' samples. The CDR3 DNA reads as TGCGCCAGCAGCCCTACTAGCGCACCTGTAGCCAAAAACATTCAGTACTTC. This codes for CASSPTSAPVAKNIQYF.